This entry lists 20 T cell receptor beta chains sequenced from one sample in a study of blood T cell repertoires in COVID-19. TCRdb's copy holds only in-frame clones and misses some; the assay was immunoSEQ multiplex PCR. The table includes a few hundred thousand clones, around 89% detected once. The sequenced material came from PBMCs or T cells enriched from blood (not recorded which). The origin of the receptors is a woman in her forties or fifties who had recovered from COVID-19.

The chain joins TRBV24-1 to TRBJ2-1, with TRBD1 identical over 8 bases. V trimming: 4 bases; J trimming: 3 bases; junction bases outside the gene matches: 19. From germline, CDR1 is KGHDR and CDR2 SFDVKD. This CDR3 has 20 amino acids. The CDR3 here is CATSDRNPGTGSFVYNEQFF. CDR3 nucleotides: TGTGCCACCAGTGACCGCAATCCCGGGACAGGAAGTTTTGTCTACAATGAGCAGTTCTTC.

Only a few counts were recorded for this clone. The rearrangement joins TRBV7-8 to TRBJ2-7; the match to TRBD1 covers 7 bases. The germline gives CDR1 SGHVS, CDR2 FQNEAQ. The CDR3 is made up of 15 amino acids. V dropped 5 bases and J dropped 2; count of bases not matched to a gene: 9. DNA for the CDR3: TGTGCCAGCAGCCTCGACCGGGACAGTCCCTACGAGCAGTACTTC. Translation gives CASSLDRDSPYEQYF.

This chain joins TRBV29-1 and TRBJ2-7; D is ambiguous. From germline, CDR1 is SQVTM and CDR2 ANQGSEA. CDR3 size: 11 residues. CDR3 sequence: CSARRGDEQYF. The CDR3 DNA reads TGCAGTGCTAGGAGAGGCGACGAGCAGTACTTC.

The gene calls are TRBV30 and TRBJ1-6; TRBD1 might be the D (6 bases). The CDR3 contains 15 residues. Germline V gene lookup returns CDR1 GTSNPN and CDR2 SVGIG (reference sequence). The ends were cut back, 6 bases at V and 7 bases at J, with 19 bases in the middle. DNA of the CDR3: TGTGCCTGCGCCGACAGGTTGGTCCGCAATTCACCCCTCCACTTT. As protein: CACADRLVRNSPLHF.

This clone was found once. The V and J genes are TRBV18 and TRBJ2-1, with TRBD2 matching over 8 bases. V was pared by 2 bases and J by 0 bases, with 6 bases of the junction left unmatched. Germline V gene data show CDR1 as KGHSH and CDR2 as LQKENI. This CDR3 comprises 17 residues. CDR3 sequence reads: CASSPSLGTSSYNEQFF. The DNA of the CDR3 is TGTGCCAGCTCACCATCGCTAGGGACTAGCTCCTACAATGAGCAGTTCTTC.

The chain has TRBV10-3 and TRBJ1-6; D may be TRBD1 (6 bases). The V gene lost 8 bases and the J gene lost 9 bases, with 14 bases spanning the gap. Germline lookup yields CDR1 ENHRY and CDR2 SYGVKD. The CDR3 length is 13 residues. CDR3 sequence (DNA): TGTGCCATCCGGGAACAGGGTAGTTCACCCCTCCACTTT. Translation gives CAIREQGSSPLHF.

The rearrangement links TRBV28 to TRBJ1-1; the match to TRBD1 covers 7 bases. Germline CDR1 and CDR2: MDHEN and SYDVKM. This CDR3 is built from 12 residues. Germline trimming cut 8 bases from V and 4 bases from J; bases unmatched to any gene: 4. CDR3 in DNA: TGTGCCAGCCGCACAGGGGCCACTGAAGCTTTCTTT. Translation gives CASRTGATEAFF.

V gene TRBV6-2 or TRBV6-3 combines with J gene TRBJ2-1; TRBD1 agrees at 10 bases. Germline lookup yields CDR1 MNHEY and CDR2 SVGEGT. V dropped 2 bases and J dropped 5; count of bases not matched to a gene: 3. The CDR3 extends over 15 amino acids. CDR3 residues: CASSYGTGVHNEQFF. Here the CDR3 DNA reads TGTGCCAGCAGTTACGGGACAGGGGTCCACAATGAGCAGTTCTTC.

This CDR3 reads CASSLMGAPDTEAFF. The CDR3 DNA reads TGTGCCAGCAGCTTGATGGGGGCTCCTGACACTGAAGCTTTCTTT. The chain uses TRBV5-6 and TRBJ1-1; possible D gene TRBD1, 6 bases. Trimming took 1 base from V and 3 from J, leaving 13 bases between them. The CDR3 contains 15 residues. CDR1 and CDR2 from the germline V gene are SGHDT and YYEEEE. Complete variable domain (other parts from reference TRBV5-6 and TRBJ1-1): DAGVTQSPTHLIKTRGQQVTLRCSPKSGHDTVSWYQQALGQGPQFIFQYYEEEERQRGNFPDRFSGHQFPNYSSELNVNALLLGDSALYLCASSLMGAPDTEAFFGQGTRLTVV.

This chain connects TRBV4-3 to TRBJ2-7, with TRBD1 identical over 8 bases. The V gene's germline CDR1 is LGHNA and CDR2 YSLEER. V shed 5 bases, J shed 3 bases, and the junction held 6 bases outside the gene matches. This CDR3 has 14 amino acids. CDR3 loop: CASSNDRGDYEQYF. Here the CDR3 DNA reads TGCGCCAGCAGCAACGACAGGGGCGACTACGAGCAGTACTTC.

The chain couples TRBV28 to TRBJ1-4; D is unclear. This CDR3 has 14 residues. V was pared by 8 bases and J by 0 bases, with 10 bases between. Germline V gives CDR1 MDHEN, CDR2 SYDVKM. The CDR3 loop reads CASGPPATNEKLFF. The CDR3, as DNA: TGTGCCAGCGGGCCACCTGCAACTAATGAAAAACTGTTTTTT.

For the CDR3, the DNA is TGTGCCAGTACCGTTACCGGGACAGGGGGCTTGCTGCATGGCTACACCTTC. Amino acid sequence: CASTVTGTGGLLHGYTF. The V and J genes are TRBV19 and TRBJ1-2; 12 bases match TRBD1. The germline V gene encodes CDR1 LNHDA and CDR2 SQIVND (reference sequence). This CDR3 comprises 17 residues. Trimming removed 7 bases from V and 6 bases from J; junction bases left unmatched: 15.

The chain has TRBV3-1 (or the pseudogene TRBV3-2) and TRBJ2-5, with D perhaps TRBD2 (6 bases). Trimming left V 0 bases short and J 4 bases short, with 18 bases between. Germline V gene sequence: CDR1 LGHDT, CDR2 YNNKEL (reference sequence). The CDR3 totals 17 residues. The CDR3 loop reads CASSQDGAGRTRETQYF. For the CDR3, the DNA is TGTGCCAGCAGCCAAGATGGGGCGGGGCGAACACGAGAGACCCAGTACTTC.

The chain is built from TRBV6-2 or TRBV6-3 and TRBJ1-2; the match to TRBD1 covers 8 bases. Germline loops: CDR1 MNHEY, CDR2 SVGEGT. The CDR3 runs 15 residues. The V and J ends lost 4 bases and 6 bases, in that order; junction bases with no gene match: 10. CDR3: CASSSPTGAIHGYTF. The CDR3 nucleotides are TGTGCCAGCAGTTCCCCGACAGGGGCGATCCATGGCTACACCTTC.

The J gene is TRBJ2-3, the V gene TRBV6-5; TRBD2 matches at 8 bases. Germline CDR1 and CDR2: MNHEY and SVGAGI. This CDR3 contains 15 residues. The V gene end was trimmed by 2 bases and the J gene end by 4 bases; junction bases not matched to a gene: 5. CDR3 bases: TGTGCCAGCAGTTACGGGACTAGTAGGTCAGATACGCAGTATTTT. This codes for CASSYGTSRSDTQYF.

The chain couples TRBV18 to TRBJ1-3; D uncertain. Trimming shortened V by 5 bases and J by 0 bases, and 14 bases separated the two germline ends. The V gene's germline CDR1 is KGHSH and CDR2 LQKENI. This CDR3 has 16 amino acids. The CDR3 region has the DNA TGTGCCAGCTCAGCCCTAGACCGAAGCTCTGGAAACACCATATATTTT. Translated: CASSALDRSSGNTIYF.

This clone was found a few times. The genes are TRBV5-1 and TRBJ1-1; D is uncertain. CDR1 SGHRS and CDR2 YFSETQ come from the germline V gene. V was shortened by 4 bases and J by 1 base, with 8 bases between the two germline ends. The CDR3 totals 13 residues. CDR3 DNA: TGCGCCAGCAGCACCGGCGGGAACACTGAAGCTTTCTTT. Translated: CASSTGGNTEAFF.

This clone was seen a handful of times. The chain uses TRBV18 and TRBJ1-2, with a possible D match to TRBD1 (6 bases). CDR1 KGHSH and CDR2 LQKENI come from the germline V gene. The ends were cut back, 4 bases at V and 3 bases at J, with 15 bases in the middle. This CDR3 is built from 15 residues. CDR3 DNA sequence: TGTGCCAGCTCACTACTGGACAGCTGGGACTATGGCTACACCTTC. Its translation is CASSLLDSWDYGYTF.

The rearrangement links TRBV5-6 to TRBJ2-1; TRBD2 matches at 13 bases. The V gene's germline CDR1 is SGHDT and CDR2 YYEEEE. The CDR3 extends over 15 amino acids. J lost 5 bases, V lost 4 bases, and 3 bases had no gene match. CDR3 sequence: CASSRLAGGNNEQFF. The CDR3 nucleotides read TGTGCCAGCAGCAGACTAGCGGGAGGTAACAATGAGCAGTTCTTC.

The J gene is TRBJ2-7, the V gene TRBV29-1, with D tentatively TRBD1 (6 bases). This CDR3 spans 14 amino acids. V was cut by 6 bases and J by 0 bases, with 15 bases left in between. Germline assignment: CDR1 SQVTM and CDR2 ANQGSEA. The CDR3 here is CSVPGTYFSYEQYF. CDR3 sequence (DNA): TGCAGCGTCCCCGGGACATACTTCTCCTACGAGCAGTACTTC.